The 16 T cell receptor beta chains listed next were all sequenced from one sample in a study of OX40 agonist ivuxolimab in advanced cancers. The method was immunoSEQ multiplex PCR; TCRdb's version includes in-frame clones alone and lacks a portion of them. The profile shows over 55,000 clones, about 86% of them singletons. The sample consisted of CD4+ or CD8+ T cells sorted from blood, taken in a trial of the OX40 agonist ivuxolimab. The receptors here all came from an adult with an advanced solid tumor such as melanoma, head and neck, liver or kidney cancer.

This chain joins TRBV5-4 and TRBJ2-7; 7 nucleotides agree with TRBD2. The CDR3 has 14 residues. V shed 3 bases, J shed 2 bases, and the junction held 5 bases outside the gene matches. CDR1 is SGHNT and CDR2 is YYREEE in the germline V gene (reference sequence). The CDR3 nucleotides are TGTGCCAGCAGCTCTGGACTAGAGCCCTACGAGCAGTACTTC. Its translation: CASSSGLEPYEQYF.

This clone was found a few times. The chain joins TRBV2 to TRBJ1-5; perhaps TRBD1 as D (5 bases). Germline V gene lookup returns CDR1 SNHLY and CDR2 FYNNEI. The CDR3 totals 13 residues. Trimming removed 4 bases from V and 7 bases from J, with 11 bases in between. The CDR3 DNA sequence: TGTGCCAGCAGTGGACAGTCGAGCCAGCCCCAGCATTTT. Encoded protein: CASSGQSSQPQHF.

By its share, this clone is medium-sized (0.01 to 0.1%). The chain has TRBV19 and TRBJ2-7; no definite D call. The germline V gene encodes CDR1 LNHDA and CDR2 SQIVND (reference sequence). V dropped 3 bases and J dropped 0 bases, with 9 bases sitting between them. The CDR3 runs 14 residues. In DNA, the CDR3 is TGTGCCAGTAGTATTGACGCCGGCTCCTACGAGCAGTACTTC. This codes for CASSIDAGSYEQYF.

The J gene is TRBJ1-1, the V gene TRBV4-2; a possible D gene is TRBD1 (5 bases). CDR1 is LGHNA and CDR2 is YNFKEQ in the germline V gene. V lost 1 base, J lost 2 bases, and 11 bases lay in between. CDR3 length: 15 residues. The CDR3 is CASSQVWGGNTEAFF. In DNA form, the CDR3 reads TGTGCCAGCAGCCAAGTCTGGGGGGGTAACACTGAAGCTTTCTTT.

This chain links TRBV7-2 with TRBJ2-1, with TRBD2 identical over 13 bases. CDR1 and CDR2 from the germline V gene are SGHTA and FQGNSA. The trim removed 7 bases at V and 4 bases at J, leaving 4 bases unmatched. This CDR3 is built from 15 residues. CDR3 region: CASNSGLAGYNEQFF. The CDR3, as DNA: TGTGCCAGCAATTCGGGACTAGCGGGGTACAATGAGCAGTTCTTC.

The CDR3 nucleotides read TGTGCCAGCAGCGTAGCTCGAGGACGCTATGGCTACACCTTC. Its protein product is CASSVARGRYGYTF. V is TRBV9 and J is TRBJ1-2; D is unclear. CDR1 and CDR2 from the germline V gene are SGDLS and YYNGEE. The CDR3 is 14 residues long. With 0 bases removed from V and 4 bases from J, the gap between germline ends came to 10 bases.

The rearrangement uses TRBV5-4 and TRBJ1-2, with TRBD1 matching over 10 bases. J was trimmed by 5 bases and V by 4 bases; bases with no gene match: 5. The CDR3 runs 14 residues. Per germline, CDR1 SGHNT and CDR2 YYREEE (reference sequence). CDR3 sequence reads: CASSPWDRGYGYTF. As DNA, the CDR3 is TGTGCCAGCAGCCCGTGGGACAGGGGTTATGGCTACACCTTC. Full variable domain (outside the CDR3, taken from reference TRBV5-4 and TRBJ1-2): ETGVTQSPTHLIKTRGQQVTLRCSSQSGHNTVSWYQQALGQGPQFIFQYYREEENGRGNFPPRFSGLQFPNYSSELNVNALELDDSALYLCASSPWDRGYGYTFGSGTRLTVV.

The V and J genes are TRBV15 and TRBJ2-1, with 15 bases matching TRBD2. The CDR3 length is 18 residues. V was clipped by 2 bases and J by 8 bases; unmatched bases: 10. The germline V gene has CDR1 LNHNV and CDR2 YYDKDF (reference sequence). This CDR3 reads CATSRPRTSGRAVDEQFF. The DNA of the CDR3 is TGTGCCACCAGCAGACCCCGGACTAGCGGGAGGGCCGTGGATGAGCAGTTCTTC.

The genes are TRBV5-4 and TRBJ2-3; D remains unclear. The V gene lost 1 base and the J gene lost 4 bases, with 7 bases spanning the gap. The CDR3 loop spans 13 amino acids. The germline V gene encodes CDR1 SGHNT and CDR2 YYREEE (reference sequence). The CDR3 reads CASSLKDADTQYF. Written as DNA, the CDR3 is TGTGCCAGCAGCTTGAAGGACGCAGATACGCAGTATTTT.

This clone is a singleton in its sample. CDR3 in DNA: TGTGCCAGTAGTATTCCCGGGACAGGGACCTACGAGCAGTACTTC. This translates into CASSIPGTGTYEQYF. The rearrangement joins TRBV19 to TRBJ2-7, with TRBD1 identical over 9 bases. CDR1 and CDR2 from the germline V gene are LNHDA and SQIVND (reference sequence). J gave up 2 bases and V 3 bases, and 5 bases lay outside the gene matches. The CDR3 is 15 residues long.

This chain links TRBV19 with TRBJ2-4; D is ambiguous. The V gene's germline CDR1 is LNHDA and CDR2 SQIVND (reference sequence). V lost 5 bases and J lost 0, with 14 bases in between. CDR3 length equals 16 residues. The CDR3 sequence: CASSAAPSLAKNIQYF. CDR3 coding DNA: TGTGCCAGTAGTGCGGCGCCCTCCCTAGCCAAAAACATTCAGTACTTC.

The chain has TRBV10-3 and TRBJ2-2; D is tentatively TRBD1 or TRBD2 (5 bases each). With 6 bases removed from V and 1 base from J, the gap between germline ends came to 9 bases. This CDR3 is 14 amino acids long. Germline V lookup: CDR1 ENHRY, CDR2 SYGVKD. DNA for the CDR3: TGTGCCATCAGCCGGGACCAGAACACCGGGGAGCTGTTTTTT. Translated, it gives CAISRDQNTGELFF.

The chain couples TRBV7-2 to TRBJ2-1, with 7 bases that match TRBD2. CDR1 and CDR2 from the germline V gene are SGHTA and FQGNSA. The CDR3 has 13 residues. V trimming: 5 bases; J trimming: 9 bases; junction bases outside the gene matches: 7. The CDR3 here is CASSPRTRVEQFF. DNA of the CDR3: TGTGCCAGCAGCCCCCGGACTAGGGTTGAGCAGTTCTTC.

The V call is TRBV19, the J call TRBJ2-7; no clear D gene. There are 13 residues in the CDR3. V lost 4 bases, J lost 9 bases, and 16 bases lay in between. The germline V gene encodes CDR1 LNHDA and CDR2 SQIVND (reference sequence). The CDR3 reads CASSNPPGPWQYF. CDR3 nucleotides: TGTGCCAGTAGTAACCCCCCAGGTCCGTGGCAGTACTTC.

This clone has just a few counts. This chain links TRBV2 with TRBJ2-3; 9 bases are a match to TRBD2. The CDR3 contains 20 residues. Germline CDR1 SNHLY, CDR2 FYNNEI. Trimming took 0 bases from V and 0 from J; bases not matched to a gene: 13. The CDR3 is CASSEAVAGAKSRSTDTQYF. Here the CDR3 DNA reads TGTGCCAGCAGTGAAGCGGTAGCGGGGGCCAAGTCCCGCAGCACAGATACGCAGTATTTT.

This clone came up many times. The rearrangement joins TRBV7-6 to TRBJ1-6; 10 positions agree with TRBD1. The CDR3 totals 15 residues. Looked up from germline, CDR1 is SGHVS and CDR2 is FNYEAQ. The J segment lost 7 bases and the V segment lost 5 bases, leaving 5 bases of the junction unmatched. This CDR3 reads CASSTEGQGNSPLHF. Here the CDR3 DNA reads TGTGCCAGCAGCACAGAGGGACAGGGGAATTCACCCCTCCACTTT.